A single sample gave rise to the 11 T cell receptor beta chains below, sequenced in a study of CD8 T cells in ankylosing spondylitis. MiXCR was run by TCRdb on the 5' RACE reads, yielding one entry per CDR3 protein. This sample has roughly 35,000 distinct CDR3 sequences; more than 9.5% occur once, and the top ten carry 20% to 25%. The sequencing sample was made of synovial fluid, either unsorted or a sorted T cell fraction (not recorded which). The receptors here all came from a male donor with ankylosing spondylitis.

The genes are TRBV5-4 and TRBJ2-1, with 7 bases aligning to TRBD2. Unmatched junction bases numbered 6, after V lost 10 bases and J lost 2 bases. Germline CDR1 and CDR2: SGHNT and YYREEE (reference sequence). The CDR3 is 13 residues long. For the CDR3, the DNA is TGTGCCTGCTCGGGGGGACCCTACAATGAGCAGTTCTTC. Protein product: CACSGGPYNEQFF.

In this sample, this clonotype turned up a few times. The chain is built from TRBV20-1 and TRBJ2-7, with D tentatively TRBD2 (6 bases). Trimming took off 3 bases at V and 6 bases at J, with 9 bases between the two ends. The CDR3 runs to 11 residues. CDR1 DFQATT and CDR2 SNEGSKA come from the germline V gene (reference sequence). DNA of the CDR3: TGCAGTGCTAGCGGGAGCCGCGAGCAGTACTTC. Translated: CSASGSREQYF.

This clonotype was counted many times. The genes are TRBV5-1 and TRBJ2-1; possibly TRBD2 for D (5 bases). This CDR3 has 15 amino acids. CDR1 SGHRS and CDR2 YFSETQ come from the germline V gene. Trimming left V 4 bases short and J 0 bases short, with 11 bases between. This CDR3 is CASSKSGSSYNEQFF. The CDR3 bases are TGCGCCAGCAGCAAAAGCGGTAGCTCCTACAATGAGCAGTTCTTC. The full variable domain, in which reference TRBV5-1 and TRBJ2-1 provide the parts outside the CDR3, is KAGVTQTPRYLIKTRGQQVTLSCSPISGHRSVSWYQQTPGQGLQFLFEYFSETQRNKGNFPGRFSGRQFSNSRSEMNVSTLELGDSALYLCASSKSGSSYNEQFFGPGTRLTVL.

The rearrangement links TRBV5-1 to TRBJ2-7; D call uncertain. The CDR3 extends over 15 amino acids. Germline V lookup: CDR1 SGHRS, CDR2 YFSETQ. With 3 bases removed from V and 0 bases from J, the gap between germline ends came to 13 bases. CDR3 protein: CASSSLSGHSYEQYF. DNA for the CDR3: TGCGCCAGCAGCTCCCTCTCCGGCCACTCCTACGAGCAGTACTTC.

This clonotype has just a few counts. The gene calls are TRBV18 and TRBJ2-3; 8 bases line up with TRBD2. The germline V gene has CDR1 KGHSH and CDR2 LQKENI. The trim removed 1 base at V and 6 bases at J, leaving 12 bases unmatched. This CDR3 comprises 17 residues. CDR3 nucleotides: TGTGCCAGCTCACCACGTGAGACTAGCGCCCGAGGGGATACGCAGTATTTT. Its translation: CASSPRETSARGDTQYF. The variable domain in full, completed from reference TRBV18 and TRBJ2-3, reads NAGVMQNPRHLVRRRGQEARLRCSPMKGHSHVYWYRQLPEEGLKFMVYLQKENIIDESGMPKERFSAEFPKEGPSILRIQQVVRGDSAAYFCASSPRETSARGDTQYFGPGTRLTVL.

The V call is TRBV7-9, the J call TRBJ2-1; 8 bases match TRBD1. J was trimmed by 1 base and V by 5 bases; bases with no gene match: 10. CDR1 and CDR2 from the germline V gene are SEHNR and FQNEAQ (reference sequence). The CDR3 spans 17 residues. The CDR3 spells CASSRTTGERSYNEQFF. The CDR3 bases are TGTGCCAGCAGCCGAACGACAGGGGAAAGGTCCTACAATGAGCAGTTCTTC.

This chain links TRBV5-1 with TRBJ2-1, with 14 bases lining up with TRBD2. CDR1 is SGHRS and CDR2 is YFSETQ in the germline V gene. CDR3 length: 18 residues. Losses at the gene ends were 4 bases for V and 5 bases for J; bases not matched to a gene: 11. The CDR3 DNA is TGCGCCAGCAGCACGAACCGGCGACTAGCGGGAGGGGACAATGAGCAGTTCTTC. As protein: CASSTNRRLAGGDNEQFF.

This clonotype occurred a few times. This chain connects TRBV6-5 to TRBJ2-1, with D unclear. The V end lost 0 bases, the J end lost 6 bases, and 18 bases lay between the germline ends. Per the germline V gene, CDR1 is MNHEY and CDR2 is SVGAGI. This CDR3 region has 17 residues. The CDR3 region is CASSYSIHPRMSNEQFF. In nucleotides, the CDR3 is TGTGCCAGCAGTTACTCGATCCACCCCCGAATGAGCAATGAGCAGTTCTTC.

This clonotype showed up many times. The chain recombines TRBV7-6 with TRBJ2-3, with a weak D call TRBD2 (5 bases). The CDR3 extends over 16 amino acids. Germline V lookup: CDR1 SGHVS, CDR2 FNYEAQ. V was trimmed by 1 base and J by 6 bases, leaving 17 bases between them. The CDR3 nucleotides are TGTGCCAGCAGCTTAGAGGCCGGCGCTCGCGGGGATACGCAGTATTTT. Translated, it gives CASSLEAGARGDTQYF.

The rearrangement uses TRBV5-1 and TRBJ1-4; D remains ambiguous. Germline V CDR1 and CDR2: SGHRS, YFSETQ. The CDR3 runs to 15 residues. Between the trimmed V and J ends, which lost 3 bases and 0 bases, there was a span of 9 bases. As DNA, the CDR3 is TGCGCCAGCAGCTCCTCCGATGCAACTAATGAAAAACTGTTTTTT. Protein: CASSSSDATNEKLFF.

In its sample, this clonotype was seen many times. The J gene is TRBJ2-7, the V gene TRBV10-3; 11 bases line up with TRBD2. Per the germline V gene, CDR1 is ENHRY and CDR2 is SYGVKD. Unmatched junction bases numbered 4, after V lost 9 bases and J lost 3 bases. CDR3 length: 13 amino acids. CDR3 DNA sequence: TGTGCCATTTCGGGACTAGCGGACTACGAGCAGTACTTC. It yields the protein CAISGLADYEQYF.